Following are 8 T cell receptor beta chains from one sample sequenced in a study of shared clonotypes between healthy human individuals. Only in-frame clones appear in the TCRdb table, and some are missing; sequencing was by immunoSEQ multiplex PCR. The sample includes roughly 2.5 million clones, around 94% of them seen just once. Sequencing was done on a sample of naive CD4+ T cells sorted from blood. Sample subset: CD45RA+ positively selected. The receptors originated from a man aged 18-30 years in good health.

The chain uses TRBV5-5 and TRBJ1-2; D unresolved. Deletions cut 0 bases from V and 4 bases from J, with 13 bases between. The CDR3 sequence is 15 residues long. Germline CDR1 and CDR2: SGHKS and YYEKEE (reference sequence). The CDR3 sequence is CASSLVPGSLYGYTF. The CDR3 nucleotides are TGTGCCAGCAGCTTGGTCCCCGGGTCCCTCTATGGCTACACCTTC.

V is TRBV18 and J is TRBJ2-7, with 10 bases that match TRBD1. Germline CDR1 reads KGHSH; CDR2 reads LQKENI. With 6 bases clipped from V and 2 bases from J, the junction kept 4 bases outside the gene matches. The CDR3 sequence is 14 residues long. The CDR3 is CASSGQGPPYEQYF. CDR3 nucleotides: TGTGCCAGCTCGGGACAGGGGCCGCCCTACGAGCAGTACTTC.

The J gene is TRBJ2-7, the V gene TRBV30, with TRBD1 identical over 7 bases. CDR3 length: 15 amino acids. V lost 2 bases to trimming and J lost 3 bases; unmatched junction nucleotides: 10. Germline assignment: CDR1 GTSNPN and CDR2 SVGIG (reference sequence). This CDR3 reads CAWSPPKGAYYEQYF. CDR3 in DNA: TGTGCCTGGAGTCCCCCCAAGGGGGCATACTACGAGCAGTACTTC.

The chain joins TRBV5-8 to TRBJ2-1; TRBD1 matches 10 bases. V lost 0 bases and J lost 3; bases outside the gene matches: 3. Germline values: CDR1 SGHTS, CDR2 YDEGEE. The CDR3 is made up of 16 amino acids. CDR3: CASSLVGTGVYNEQFF. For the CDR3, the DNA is TGTGCCAGCAGCTTGGTGGGGACAGGGGTCTACAATGAGCAGTTCTTC.

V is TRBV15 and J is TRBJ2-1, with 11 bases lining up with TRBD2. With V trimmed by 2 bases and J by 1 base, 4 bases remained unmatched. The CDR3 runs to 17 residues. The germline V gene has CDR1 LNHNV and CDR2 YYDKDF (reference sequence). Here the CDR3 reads CATSRSTSGMSYNEQFF. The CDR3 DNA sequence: TGTGCCACCAGCAGATCGACTAGCGGGATGTCCTACAATGAGCAGTTCTTC. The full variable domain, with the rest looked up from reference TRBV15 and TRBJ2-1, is DAMVIQNPRYQVTQFGKPVTLSCSQTLNHNVMYWYQQKSSQAPKLLFHYYDKDFNNEADTPDNFQSRRPNTSFCFLDIRSPGLGDTAMYLCATSRSTSGMSYNEQFFGPGTRLTVL.

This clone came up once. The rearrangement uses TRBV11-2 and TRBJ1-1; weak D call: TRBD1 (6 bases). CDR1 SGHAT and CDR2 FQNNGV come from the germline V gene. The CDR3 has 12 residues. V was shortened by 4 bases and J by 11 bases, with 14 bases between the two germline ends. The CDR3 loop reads CASSSQGNGAFF. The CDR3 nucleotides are TGTGCCAGCAGCTCGCAGGGGAACGGTGCTTTCTTT.

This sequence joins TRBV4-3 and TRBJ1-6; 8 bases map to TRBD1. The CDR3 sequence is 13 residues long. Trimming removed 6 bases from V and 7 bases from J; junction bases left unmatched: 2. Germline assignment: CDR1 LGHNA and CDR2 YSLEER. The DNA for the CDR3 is TGCGCCAGCAGACGACAGGGGAATTCACCCCTCCACTTT. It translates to CASRRQGNSPLHF.

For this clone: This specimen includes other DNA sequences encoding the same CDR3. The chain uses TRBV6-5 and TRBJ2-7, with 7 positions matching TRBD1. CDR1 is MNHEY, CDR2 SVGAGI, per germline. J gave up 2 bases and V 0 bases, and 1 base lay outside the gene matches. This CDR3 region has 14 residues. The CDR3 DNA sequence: TGTGCCAGCAGTTACTCGAGGGGGCCCTACGAGCAGTACTTC. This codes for CASSYSRGPYEQYF.